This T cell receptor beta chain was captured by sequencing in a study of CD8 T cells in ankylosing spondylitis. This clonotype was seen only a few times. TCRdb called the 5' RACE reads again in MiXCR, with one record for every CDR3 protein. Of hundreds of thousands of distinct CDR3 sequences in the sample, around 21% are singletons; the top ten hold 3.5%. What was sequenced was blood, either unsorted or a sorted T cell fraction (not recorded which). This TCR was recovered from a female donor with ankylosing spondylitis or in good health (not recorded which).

The CDR3 DNA follows: TGTGCCAGCAGCCCCGCGAGGGATCTCGGGAGCAATCAGCCCCAGCATTTT. Protein: CASSPARDLGSNQPQHF. V and J are TRBV12-3 or TRBV12-4 and TRBJ1-5; no clear D gene. The ends were cut back, 6 bases at V and 1 base at J, with 19 bases in the middle. CDR3 size: 17 residues.